The present T cell receptor (beta chain) was sequenced within a study of T cell responses to AZD1222 COVID-19 vaccine. Sequencing was performed with immunoSEQ multiplex PCR; in TCRdb, only in-frame clones are kept and a portion is missing. The repertoire holds some 100,000 clones, with 91% as singletons. This CDR3 has 13 amino acids. Germline lookup yields CDR1 SGHVS and CDR2 FQNEAQ. Trimming took 8 bases from V and 6 from J, leaving 16 bases between them. Sample: peripheral blood, taken on day 0 of AZD1222 vaccination. The V and J genes are TRBV7-8 and TRBJ1-1; D unclear. This clonotype originated in an adult in good health. The CDR3 here is CASVSDGFAEAFF. The CDR3 DNA reads as TGTGCCAGCGTCTCCGACGGGTTTGCTGAAGCTTTCTTT.